This T cell receptor (beta chain) was sequenced during a study of blood T cell repertoires in COVID-19. Study-level information: Collection of acute and convalescent COVID-19 samples took place in the United States, Italy and Spain. The analysed material was cDNA or gDNA that came from T cells, B-cell-depleted T cells, or PBMCs.

As handled by the study authors: Estimates of nucleated cell counts were drawn from the amplification of reference gene primers. Only in-frame clones appear in the TCRdb table, and some are missing; sequencing was by immunoSEQ multiplex PCR. V, J and clone size reflect that table, while D and trimming were determined from the DNA. The sample carries about 90,000 clones, 75% to 95% recorded once. V lost 7 bases and J 2 bases, leaving 12 bases between the germline ends. Germline CDR1 reads SGHRS; CDR2 reads YFSETQ. CDR3 size: 13 residues. V is TRBV5-1 and J is TRBJ1-1; perhaps TRBD1 as D (5 bases). The sequenced sample was peripheral blood. This sequence was found in a human donor with active COVID-19. The donor label of this sample is uncertain. The DNA for the CDR3 is TGCGCCAGCTCGATGACAGACAACACTGAAGCTTTCTTT. Translation: CASSMTDNTEAFF. Combining the CDR3 with reference TRBV5-1 and TRBJ1-1 gives the whole variable domain KAGVTQTPRYLIKTRGQQVTLSCSPISGHRSVSWYQQTPGQGLQFLFEYFSETQRNKGNFPGRFSGRQFSNSRSEMNVSTLELGDSALYLCASSMTDNTEAFFGQGTRLTVV.